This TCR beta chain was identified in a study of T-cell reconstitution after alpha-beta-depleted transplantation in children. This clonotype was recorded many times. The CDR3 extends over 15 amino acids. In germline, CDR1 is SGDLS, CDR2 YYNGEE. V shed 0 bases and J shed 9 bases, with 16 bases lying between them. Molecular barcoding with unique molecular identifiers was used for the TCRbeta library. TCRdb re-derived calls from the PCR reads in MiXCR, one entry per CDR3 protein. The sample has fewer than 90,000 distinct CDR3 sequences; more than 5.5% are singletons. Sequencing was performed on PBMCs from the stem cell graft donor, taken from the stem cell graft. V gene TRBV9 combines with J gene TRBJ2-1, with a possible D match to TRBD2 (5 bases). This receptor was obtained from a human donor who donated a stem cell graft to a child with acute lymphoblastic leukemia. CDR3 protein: CASSVVPGGMIEQFF. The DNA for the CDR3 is TGTGCCAGCAGCGTAGTGCCAGGAGGTATGATTGAGCAGTTCTTC.